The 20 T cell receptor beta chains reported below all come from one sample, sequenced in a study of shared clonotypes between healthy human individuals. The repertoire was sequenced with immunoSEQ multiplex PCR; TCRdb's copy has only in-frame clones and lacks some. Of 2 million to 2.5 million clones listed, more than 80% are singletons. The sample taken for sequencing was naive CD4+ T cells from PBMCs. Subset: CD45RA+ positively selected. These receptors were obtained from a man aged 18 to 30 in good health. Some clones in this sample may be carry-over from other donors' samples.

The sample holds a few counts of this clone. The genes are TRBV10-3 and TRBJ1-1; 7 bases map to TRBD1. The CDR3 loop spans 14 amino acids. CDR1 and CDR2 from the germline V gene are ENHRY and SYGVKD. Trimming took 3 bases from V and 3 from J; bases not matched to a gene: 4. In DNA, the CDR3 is TGTGCCATCAGTGAAGTGGGACAGTACACTGAAGCTTTCTTT. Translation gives CAISEVGQYTEAFF.

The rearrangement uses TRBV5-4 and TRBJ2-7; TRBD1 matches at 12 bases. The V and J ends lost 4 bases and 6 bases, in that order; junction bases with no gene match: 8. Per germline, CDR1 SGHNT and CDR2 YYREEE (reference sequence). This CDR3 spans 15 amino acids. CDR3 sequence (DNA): TGTGCCAGCAGCCCCAGGGACAGGGGGCTTGGCGAGCAGTACTTC. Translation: CASSPRDRGLGEQYF.

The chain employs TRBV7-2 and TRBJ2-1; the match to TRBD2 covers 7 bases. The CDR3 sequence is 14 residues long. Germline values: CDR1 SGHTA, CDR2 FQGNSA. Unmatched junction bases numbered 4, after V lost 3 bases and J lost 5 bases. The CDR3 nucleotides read TGTGCCAGCAGCTTCGGGACTATACACAATGAGCAGTTCTTC. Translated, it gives CASSFGTIHNEQFF.

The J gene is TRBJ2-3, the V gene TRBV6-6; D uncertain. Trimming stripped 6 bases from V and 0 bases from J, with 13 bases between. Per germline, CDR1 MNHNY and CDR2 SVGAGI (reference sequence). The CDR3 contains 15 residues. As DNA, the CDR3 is TGTGCCAGCAGCCCGGTGGGTCCGAGCACAGATACGCAGTATTTT. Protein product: CASSPVGPSTDTQYF.

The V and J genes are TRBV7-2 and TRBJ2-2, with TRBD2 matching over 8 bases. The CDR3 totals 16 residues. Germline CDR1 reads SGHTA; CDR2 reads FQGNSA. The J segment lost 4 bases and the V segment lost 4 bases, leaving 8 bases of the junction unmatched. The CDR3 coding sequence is TGTGCCAGCAGCTCGTCAGCGGGAGTAGGCACCGGGGAGCTGTTTTTT. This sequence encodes CASSSSAGVGTGELFF.

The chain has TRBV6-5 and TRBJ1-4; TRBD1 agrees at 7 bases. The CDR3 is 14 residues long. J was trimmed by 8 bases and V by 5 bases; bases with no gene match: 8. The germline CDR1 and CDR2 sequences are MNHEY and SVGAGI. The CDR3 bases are TGTGCCAGCAGTCCTGACAGGGTAGAGGAAAAACTGTTTTTT. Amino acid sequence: CASSPDRVEEKLFF.

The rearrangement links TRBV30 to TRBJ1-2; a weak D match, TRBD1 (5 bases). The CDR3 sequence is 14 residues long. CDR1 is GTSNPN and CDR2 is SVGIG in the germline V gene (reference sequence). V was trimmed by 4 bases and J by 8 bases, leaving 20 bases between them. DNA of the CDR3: TGTGCCTGGACCCCCTCCGGGACTCGGTACGGCTACACCTTC. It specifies CAWTPSGTRYGYTF. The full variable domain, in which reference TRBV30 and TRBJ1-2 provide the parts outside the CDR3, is SQTIHQWPATLVQPVGSPLSLECTVEGTSNPNLYWYRQAAGRGLQLLFYSVGIGQISSEVPQNLSASRPQDRQFILSSKKLLLSDSGFYLCAWTPSGTRYGYTFGSGTRLTVV.

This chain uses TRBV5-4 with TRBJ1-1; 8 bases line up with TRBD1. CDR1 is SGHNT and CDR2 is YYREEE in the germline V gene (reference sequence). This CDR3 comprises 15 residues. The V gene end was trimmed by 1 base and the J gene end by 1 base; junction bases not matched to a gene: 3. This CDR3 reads CASSLQGAGNTEAFF. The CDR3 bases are TGTGCCAGCAGCTTGCAGGGGGCAGGGAACACTGAAGCTTTCTTT.

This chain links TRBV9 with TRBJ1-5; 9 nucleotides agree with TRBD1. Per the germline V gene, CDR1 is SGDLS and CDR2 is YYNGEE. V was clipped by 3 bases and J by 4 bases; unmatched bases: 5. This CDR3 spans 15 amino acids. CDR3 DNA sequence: TGTGCCAGCAGCGGCAGACAGGGGGATAATCAGCCCCAGCATTTT. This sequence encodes CASSGRQGDNQPQHF.

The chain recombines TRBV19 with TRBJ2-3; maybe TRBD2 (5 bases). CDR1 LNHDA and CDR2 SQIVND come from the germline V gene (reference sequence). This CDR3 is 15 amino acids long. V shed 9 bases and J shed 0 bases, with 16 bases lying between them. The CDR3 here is CASHKGRGSTDTQYF. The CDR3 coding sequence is TGTGCCAGCCACAAAGGACGGGGAAGCACAGATACGCAGTATTTT. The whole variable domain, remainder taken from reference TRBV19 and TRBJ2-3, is DGGITQSPKYLFRKEGQNVTLSCEQNLNHDAMYWYRQDPGQGLRLIYYSQIVNDFQKGDIAEGYSVSREKKESFPLTVTSAQKNPTAFYLCASHKGRGSTDTQYFGPGTRLTVL.

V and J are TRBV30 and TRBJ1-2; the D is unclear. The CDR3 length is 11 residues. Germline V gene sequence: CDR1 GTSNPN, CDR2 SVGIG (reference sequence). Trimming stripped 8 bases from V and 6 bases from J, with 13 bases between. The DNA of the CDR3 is TGTGCCCAAGACAAGGTAGATGGCTACACCTTC. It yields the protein CAQDKVDGYTF.

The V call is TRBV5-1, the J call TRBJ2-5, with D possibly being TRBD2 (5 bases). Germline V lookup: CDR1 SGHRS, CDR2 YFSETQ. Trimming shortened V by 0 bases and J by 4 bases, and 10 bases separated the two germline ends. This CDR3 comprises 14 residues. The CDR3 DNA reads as TGCGCCAGCAGCTTGGCCAGCGGTCCAGAGACCCAGTACTTC. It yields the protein CASSLASGPETQYF. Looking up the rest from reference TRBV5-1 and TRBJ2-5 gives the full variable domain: KAGVTQTPRYLIKTRGQQVTLSCSPISGHRSVSWYQQTPGQGLQFLFEYFSETQRNKGNFPGRFSGRQFSNSRSEMNVSTLELGDSALYLCASSLASGPETQYFGPGTRLLVL.

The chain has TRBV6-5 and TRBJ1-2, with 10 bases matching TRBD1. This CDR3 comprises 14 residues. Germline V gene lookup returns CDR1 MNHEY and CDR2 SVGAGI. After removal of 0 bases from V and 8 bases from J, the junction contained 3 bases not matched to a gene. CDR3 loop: CASSYSDRGNGYTF. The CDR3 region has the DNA TGTGCCAGCAGTTACTCGGACAGGGGGAACGGCTACACCTTC.

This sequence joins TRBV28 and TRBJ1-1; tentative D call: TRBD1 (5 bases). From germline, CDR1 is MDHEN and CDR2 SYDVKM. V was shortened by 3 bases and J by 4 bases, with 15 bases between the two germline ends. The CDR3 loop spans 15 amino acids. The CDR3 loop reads CASSLFGRDGTEAFF. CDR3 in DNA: TGTGCCAGCAGTTTGTTCGGCAGGGATGGCACTGAAGCTTTCTTT.

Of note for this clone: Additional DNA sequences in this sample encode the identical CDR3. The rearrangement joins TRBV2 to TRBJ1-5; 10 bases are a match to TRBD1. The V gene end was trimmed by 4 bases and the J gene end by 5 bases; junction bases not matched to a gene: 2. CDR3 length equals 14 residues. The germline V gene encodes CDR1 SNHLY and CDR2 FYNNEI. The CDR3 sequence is CASSGTGGYQPQHF. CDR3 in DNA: TGTGCCAGCAGTGGGACAGGGGGATATCAGCCCCAGCATTTT.

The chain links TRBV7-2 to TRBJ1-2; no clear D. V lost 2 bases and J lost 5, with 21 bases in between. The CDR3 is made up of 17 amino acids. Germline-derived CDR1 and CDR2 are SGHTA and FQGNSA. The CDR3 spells CASSLFPGDPGKYGYTF. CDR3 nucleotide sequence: TGTGCCAGCAGCTTATTTCCCGGAGACCCGGGCAAGTATGGCTACACCTTC.

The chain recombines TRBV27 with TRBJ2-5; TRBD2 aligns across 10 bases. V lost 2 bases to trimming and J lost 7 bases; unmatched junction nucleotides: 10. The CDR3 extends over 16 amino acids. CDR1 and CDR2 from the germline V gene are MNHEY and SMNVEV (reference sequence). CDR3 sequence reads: CASSLLTAGGPGTQYF. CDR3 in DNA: TGTGCCAGCAGTTTACTAACAGCGGGAGGGCCAGGGACCCAGTACTTC.

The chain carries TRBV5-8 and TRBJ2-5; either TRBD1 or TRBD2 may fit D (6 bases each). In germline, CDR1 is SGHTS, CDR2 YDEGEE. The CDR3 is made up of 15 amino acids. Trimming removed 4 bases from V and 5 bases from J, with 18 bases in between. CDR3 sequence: CASSLDWGAEETQYF. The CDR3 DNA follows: TGTGCCAGCAGCCTAGATTGGGGGGCGGAGGAGACCCAGTACTTC. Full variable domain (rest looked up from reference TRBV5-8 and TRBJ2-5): EAGVTQSPTHLIKTRGQQATLRCSPISGHTSVYWYQQALGLGLQFLLWYDEGEERNRGNFPPRFSGRQFPNYSSELNVNALELEDSALYLCASSLDWGAEETQYFGPGTRLLVL.

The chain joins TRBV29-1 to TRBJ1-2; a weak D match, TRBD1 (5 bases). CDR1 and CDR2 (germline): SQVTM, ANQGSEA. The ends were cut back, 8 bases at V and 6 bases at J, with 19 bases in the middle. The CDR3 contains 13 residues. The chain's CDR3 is CSLIKLGGNGYTF. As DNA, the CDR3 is TGCAGCCTTATAAAATTGGGGGGGAATGGCTACACCTTC.

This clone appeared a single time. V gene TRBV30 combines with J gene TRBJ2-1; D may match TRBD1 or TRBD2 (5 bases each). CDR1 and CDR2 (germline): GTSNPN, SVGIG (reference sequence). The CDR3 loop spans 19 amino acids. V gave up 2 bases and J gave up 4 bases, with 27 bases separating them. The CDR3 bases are TGTGCCTGGAGTATGGGGCGGACTTTCGGTACACCGACTTACAATGAGCAGTTCTTC. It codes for CAWSMGRTFGTPTYNEQFF.